This is a list of T cell receptor beta chains from one sample in a study of T cell responses to AZD1222 COVID-19 vaccine. This table comes from immunoSEQ multiplex PCR, and its TCRdb copy is limited to in-frame clones, with some not included. This sample has tens of thousands of clones; around 80% occur once, and the top ten carry approximately 52%. The source material was peripheral blood, sampled on day 0 of AZD1222 vaccination. The source of these receptors is an adult in good health. Both conserved end residues are part of each CDR3. The D gene is left open where the match is weak. The size field is filled for only some rows; it gives once, few, many or a size class.

abundance	v_gene	j_gene	d_gene	CDR3nt	CDR3aa
-	TRBV19	TRBJ1-6	-	TGTGCCAGTAGTATTGGCCAGGGAGCTTCACCCCTCCACTTT	CASSIGQGASPLHF
-	TRBV19	TRBJ1-4	-	TGTGCCAGTAGTCCCTCTTCCGGGTCTAATGAAAAACTGTTTTTT	CASSPSSGSNEKLFF
-	TRBV21-1	TRBJ2-7	-	TGTGCCAGCAGCAAAGACCGCCCGGGACAGGAGATTTACGAGCAGTACTTC	CASSKDRPGQEIYEQYF
-	TRBV10-1	TRBJ2-2	-	TGCGCCAGCAGTGGGCAGAAACCGACCGGGGAGCTGTTTTTT	CASSGQKPTGELFF
-	TRBV5-6	TRBJ2-5	-	TGTGCCAGCAGCTTCGTCCAGGGCAGTGTGTGGCCAGAGACCCAGTACTTC	CASSFVQGSVWPETQYF
-	TRBV30	TRBJ2-4	-	TGTGCCTGGAGGGGGGTAGGCGGCGGAAACATTCAGTACTTC	CAWRGVGGGNIQYF
-	TRBV7-2	TRBJ2-7	TRBD1	TGTGCCAGCAGCTCGCCCGGGACAGGTTACGAGCAGTACTTC	CASSSPGTGYEQYF
few	TRBV28	TRBJ2-7	-	TGTGCCAGCAGGGGGGCCCTATCCTACGAGCAGTACTTC	CASRGALSYEQYF
-	TRBV2	TRBJ1-4	-	TGTGCCAGCAGATTACAGGGAACTAATGAAAAACTGTTTTTT	CASRLQGTNEKLFF
-	TRBV19	TRBJ1-2	-	TGTGCCAGTAGTATATCGGGCGGCTCTAACTATGGCTACACCTTC	CASSISGGSNYGYTF
-	TRBV5-8	TRBJ1-1	-	TGTGCCAGCAGCTTGGGCCTATACAGGGCGACTGAAGCTTTCTTT	CASSLGLYRATEAFF
-	TRBV4-3	TRBJ1-5	-	TGCGCCAGCAGCCAAGATCCCAATCAGCCCCAGCATTTT	CASSQDPNQPQHF
-	TRBV18	TRBJ1-6	-	TGTGCCAGCTCACCGTCAACAGGGAATTCACCCCTCCACTTT	CASSPSTGNSPLHF
-	TRBV7-2	TRBJ2-7	-	TGTGCCAGCAGCTTAGTCCGGGGGCCCTACGAGCAGTACTTC	CASSLVRGPYEQYF
-	TRBV19	TRBJ2-7	TRBD1	TGTGCCAGCCGACAGGGGATGTACGAGCAGTACTTC	CASRQGMYEQYF
-	TRBV3-1/TRBV3-2	TRBJ2-7	TRBD2	TGTGCCAGCAGCCAAGTACGGGGGAGGGAGCCCGAGCAGTACTTC	CASSQVRGREPEQYF
once	TRBV4-1	TRBJ2-2	-	TGCGCCAGCAGCCAAGTGGGCCAGGGTTTGACCGGGGAGCTGTTTTTT	CASSQVGQGLTGELFF
-	TRBV6-5	TRBJ1-2	-	TGTGCCAGCAGTATCACAGCTAACTATGGCTACACCTTC	CASSITANYGYTF
-	TRBV30	TRBJ2-1	TRBD2	TGTGCCTGGAAGTGGACTAGCGGGCCTGAGCAGTTCTTC	CAWKWTSGPEQFF
-	TRBV28	TRBJ1-2	-	TGTGCCAGCAGCCCCCGGACCTCCGGCGGCTACACCTTC	CASSPRTSGGYTF
once	TRBV14	TRBJ2-5	-	TGTGCCAGCAGCCAGGCGGGACGGAGCCAAGAGACCCAGTACTTC	CASSQAGRSQETQYF
-	TRBV28	TRBJ1-2	-	TGTGCCAGCAGGCTGGTCTCCGGGGCCCACTATGGCTACACCTTC	CASRLVSGAHYGYTF
-	TRBV5-1	TRBJ1-1	-	TGCGCCACCAAACCCGGTGGGGACACTGAAGCTTTCTTT	CATKPGGDTEAFF
few	TRBV4-1	TRBJ1-1	-	TGCGCCAGCAGCCAAGAATCCGGGGCCATGAACACTGAAGCTTTCTTT	CASSQESGAMNTEAFF
-	TRBV24-1	TRBJ2-1	-	TGTGCCACCAGTGTATTTGGGCGTGAGCAGTTCTTC	CATSVFGREQFF
-	TRBV9	TRBJ1-2	-	TGTGCCAGCAGGGGGGGAGGCGGCTACACCTTC	CASRGGGGYTF
-	TRBV28	TRBJ2-7	TRBD1	TGTGCCAGCAGTTCACAGGGGGCGCTTAGGTACGAGCAGTACTTC	CASSSQGALRYEQYF
-	TRBV29-1	TRBJ1-5	-	TGCAGCGTTGGGGTTAACCAGAATCAGCCCCAGCATTTT	CSVGVNQNQPQHF
-	TRBV7-9	TRBJ2-1	-	TGTGCCAGCAGCCCCAGCACAGACAATGAGCAGTTCTTC	CASSPSTDNEQFF
-	TRBV2	TRBJ2-7	TRBD2	TGTGCCAAAAGTAGGGGACTAGGTTTCTACGAGCAGTACTTC	CAKSRGLGFYEQYF
many	TRBV4-1	TRBJ2-2	-	TGCGCCAGCAGCCAAGATGTTCTCATTACCGGGGAGCTGTTTTTT	CASSQDVLITGELFF
-	TRBV4-1	TRBJ1-1	-	TGCGCCAGCAGCCAACTCGCCCGTTTGTCTGAAGCTTTCTTT	CASSQLARLSEAFF
-	TRBV30	TRBJ1-4	-	TGTGCCTTCCAACAGGGAAAAGGGGAAAAACTGTTTTTT	CAFQQGKGEKLFF
-	TRBV7-6	TRBJ2-3	TRBD2	TGTGCCAGCAGCTCAGCGGGAGCTAGCACAGATACGCAGTATTTT	CASSSAGASTDTQYF
-	TRBV6-1	TRBJ2-7	-	TGTGCCAGCAGTGACCGCTGGAGCTCCTACGAGCAGTACTTC	CASSDRWSSYEQYF
-	TRBV10-3	TRBJ1-1	-	TGTGCCATCAGTGAGTCGCGGGAAGCCCCTGAAGCTTTCTTT	CAISESREAPEAFF
-	TRBV7-2	TRBJ1-4	-	TGTGCCAGCAGCTTAGCCGAGGGCAGAAAACTGTTTTTT	CASSLAEGRKLFF
-	TRBV20-1	TRBJ1-4	-	TGCAGTGCTAGTATTGGTCAGATTAATGAAAAACTGTTTTTT	CSASIGQINEKLFF
-	TRBV5-6	TRBJ2-1	-	TGTGCCAGCAGCTTTGGGCTGGCGGAGCAGTTCTTC	CASSFGLAEQFF
-	TRBV18	TRBJ1-1	TRBD1	TGTGCCAGCTCACCGGGACAGGGGGAAGGGAACACTGAAGCTTTCTTT	CASSPGQGEGNTEAFF
once	TRBV5-6	TRBJ1-2	TRBD1	TGTGCCAGCAGCCCCCCGGGACAGGGGCTCTATGGCTACACCTTC	CASSPPGQGLYGYTF